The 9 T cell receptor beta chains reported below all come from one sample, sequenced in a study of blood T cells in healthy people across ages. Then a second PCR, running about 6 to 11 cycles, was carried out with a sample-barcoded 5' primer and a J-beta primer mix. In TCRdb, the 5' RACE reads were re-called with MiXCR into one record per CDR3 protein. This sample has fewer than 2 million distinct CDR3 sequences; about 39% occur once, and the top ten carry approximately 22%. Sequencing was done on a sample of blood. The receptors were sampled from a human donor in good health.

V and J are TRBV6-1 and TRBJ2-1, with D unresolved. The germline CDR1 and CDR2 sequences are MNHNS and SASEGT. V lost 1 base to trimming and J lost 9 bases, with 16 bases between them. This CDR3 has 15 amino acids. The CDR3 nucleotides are TGTGCCAGCAGTGAAGGAAGGGAAGGGCGTGGTGAGCAGTTCTTC. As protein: CASSEGREGRGEQFF.

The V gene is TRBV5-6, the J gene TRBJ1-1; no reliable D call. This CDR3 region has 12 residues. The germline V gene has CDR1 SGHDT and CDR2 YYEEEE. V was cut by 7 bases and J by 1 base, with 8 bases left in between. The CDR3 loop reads CASLEANTEAFF. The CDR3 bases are TGTGCCAGCTTAGAGGCGAACACTGAAGCTTTCTTT.

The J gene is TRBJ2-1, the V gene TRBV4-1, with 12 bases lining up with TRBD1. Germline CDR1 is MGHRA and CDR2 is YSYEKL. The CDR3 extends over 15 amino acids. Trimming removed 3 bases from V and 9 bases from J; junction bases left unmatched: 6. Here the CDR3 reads CASSHLGQGASEQFF. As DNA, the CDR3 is TGCGCCAGCAGCCACCTGGGACAGGGGGCGAGTGAGCAGTTCTTC.

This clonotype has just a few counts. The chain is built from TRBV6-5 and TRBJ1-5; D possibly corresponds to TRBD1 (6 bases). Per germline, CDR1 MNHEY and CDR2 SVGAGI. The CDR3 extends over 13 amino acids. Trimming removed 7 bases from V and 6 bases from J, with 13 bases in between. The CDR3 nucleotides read TGTGCCAGCACCAGGGGAAGAGGTCAGCCCCAGCATTTT. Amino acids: CASTRGRGQPQHF.

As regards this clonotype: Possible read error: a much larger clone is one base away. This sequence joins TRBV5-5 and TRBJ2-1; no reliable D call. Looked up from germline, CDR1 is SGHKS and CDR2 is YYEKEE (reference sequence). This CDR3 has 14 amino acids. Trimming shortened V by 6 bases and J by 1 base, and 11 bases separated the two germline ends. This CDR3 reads CASNFTGSYNEQFF. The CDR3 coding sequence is TGTGCCAGCAACTTCACTGGATCCTACAATGAGCAGTTCTTC.

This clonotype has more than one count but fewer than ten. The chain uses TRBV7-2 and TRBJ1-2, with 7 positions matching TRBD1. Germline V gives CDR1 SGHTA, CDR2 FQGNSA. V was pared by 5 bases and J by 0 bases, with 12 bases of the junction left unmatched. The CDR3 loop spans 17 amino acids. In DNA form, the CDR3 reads TGTGCCAGCAGCCCCCGGCTCGGGGACAGATCTAACTATGGCTACACCTTC. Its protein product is CASSPRLGDRSNYGYTF. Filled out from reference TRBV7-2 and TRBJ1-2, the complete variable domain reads GAGVSQSPSNKVTEKGKDVELRCDPISGHTALYWYRQSLGQGLEFLIYFQGNSAPDKSGLPSDRFSAERTGGSVSTLTIQRTQQEDSAVYLCASSPRLGDRSNYGYTFGSGTRLTVV.

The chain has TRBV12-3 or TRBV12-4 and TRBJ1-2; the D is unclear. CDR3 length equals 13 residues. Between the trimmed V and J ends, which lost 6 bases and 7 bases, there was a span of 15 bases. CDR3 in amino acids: CASSTQAGFGYTF. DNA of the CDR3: TGTGCCAGCAGCACCCAAGCTGGGTTTGGCTACACCTTC.

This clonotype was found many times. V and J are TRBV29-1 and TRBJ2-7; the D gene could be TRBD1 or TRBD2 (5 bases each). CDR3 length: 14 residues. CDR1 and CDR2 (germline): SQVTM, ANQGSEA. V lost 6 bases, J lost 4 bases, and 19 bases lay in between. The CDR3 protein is CSVTTGQVGYEQYF. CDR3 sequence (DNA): TGCAGCGTCACAACGGGGCAGGTAGGGTACGAGCAGTACTTC.

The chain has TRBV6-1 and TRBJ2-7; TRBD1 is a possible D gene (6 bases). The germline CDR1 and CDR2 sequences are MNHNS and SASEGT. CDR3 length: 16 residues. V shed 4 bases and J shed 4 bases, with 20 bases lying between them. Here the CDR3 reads CASSADTGQGFYEQYF. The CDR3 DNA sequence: TGTGCCAGCAGTGCGGATACGGGACAAGGATTTTACGAGCAGTACTTC.